Sequencing of this T cell receptor (beta chain) was carried out in a study of identical twins. TCRdb re-derived calls from the 5' RACE reads in MiXCR, one entry per CDR3 protein. The sample contains hundreds of thousands of distinct CDR3 sequences, 5.5% to 7.5% of which appear only once. Broader study findings: Sharing of beta out-of-frame sequences by twins showed a weaker excess.

The V end lost 4 bases, the J end lost 2 bases, and 17 bases lay between the germline ends. The germline gives CDR1 LGHNA, CDR2 YSLEER. The CDR3 runs to 17 residues. Turning to this clonotype: Its target is unknown.

The chain carries TRBV4-3 and TRBJ2-2, with unresolved D. The source material was naive T cells sorted from blood. This TCR was sampled from a man between 18 and 35 years old in good health. In nucleotides, the CDR3 is TGCGCCAGCAGCCCCCAAAGGGCAGGCCTAAACACCGGGGAGCTGTTTTTT. Its translation is CASSPQRAGLNTGELFF.